These T cell receptor beta chains were read from a single sample in a study of OX40 agonist ivuxolimab in advanced cancers. Method: immunoSEQ multiplex PCR; TCRdb's copy keeps in-frame clones and lacks some. The sample holds 60,000 or so clones, about 80% seen once. The input for sequencing was CD4+ or CD8+ T cells sorted from blood, taken in a trial of the OX40 agonist ivuxolimab. These receptors came from an adult with an advanced solid tumor such as melanoma, head and neck, liver or kidney cancer. Each CDR3 is given with its conserved first and last residue. Each record gives: CDR3 protein, CDR3 DNA, V gene, D gene, clone size, J gene. A D gene is named only where the DNA matches it firmly. Clone sizes are given selectively: once, few, many, or a class where the clone is expanded.

CARSPNGPKSPLHF TGTGCCAGAAGCCCTAATGGGCCTAAATCACCCCTCCACTTT TRBV5-3 . . TRBJ1-6
CASMEDVSYGYTF TGTGCCAGCATGGAGGACGTCTCCTATGGCTACACCTTC TRBV28 . . TRBJ1-2
CASSPYAGNTGELFF TGTGCCAGCTCACCATATGCAGGGAACACCGGGGAGCTGTTTTTT TRBV18 . . TRBJ2-2
CASSESQGLWKLFF TGTGCCAGCAGTGAATCCCAGGGGTTGTGGAAACTGTTTTTT TRBV2 . . TRBJ1-4
CASSLGDRGNEKLFF TGTGCCAGTAGCCTTGGGGACAGGGGAAATGAAAAACTGTTTTTT TRBV28 TRBD1 . TRBJ1-4
CASSPPHKSGYTF TGTGCCAGCAGCCCGCCACACAAGAGTGGCTACACCTTC TRBV5-4 . . TRBJ1-2
CASSYQAGGPYEQYF TGTGCCAGCAGCTACCAAGCGGGAGGGCCCTACGAGCAGTACTTC TRBV5-4 TRBD2 . TRBJ2-7
CASSLGRLAGTDTQYF TGCGCCAGCAGCTTGGGGAGACTAGCGGGCACAGATACGCAGTATTTT TRBV5-1 TRBD2 . TRBJ2-3
CASSHPLGGNGELFF TGCGCCAGCAGCCATCCATTGGGAGGAAACGGGGAGCTGTTTTTT TRBV4-3 . . TRBJ2-2
CATGVAGETQYF TGTGCCACAGGGGTTGCAGGAGAGACCCAGTACTTC TRBV2 . . TRBJ2-5
CASSYVPGKDEAFF TGTGCCAGCAGTTATGTTCCTGGGAAGGATGAAGCTTTCTTT TRBV7-9 . . TRBJ1-1
CASSLRGPGGSYTEAFF TGTGCCAGCAGCTTACGAGGCCCGGGGGGTTCGTACACTGAAGCTTTCTTT TRBV7-3 . few TRBJ1-1
CASSHGTSSTDTQYF TGTGCCAGCAGCCACGGGACTTCTAGCACAGATACGCAGTATTTT TRBV7-9 . . TRBJ2-3
CASSTPANTGELFF TGTGCCAGTAGTACCCCCGCGAACACCGGGGAGCTGTTTTTT TRBV19 . . TRBJ2-2
CASSPRGKVAYEQYF TGTGCCAGCAGCCCCCGAGGGAAAGTAGCCTACGAGCAGTACTTC TRBV16 . once TRBJ2-7
CASSDPTGARGAPLHF TGTGCCAGCAGTGATCCGACAGGAGCGAGAGGAGCACCCCTCCACTTT TRBV25-1 . . TRBJ1-6
CASSHPLGGNGELFF TGCGCCAGCAGCCATCCATTGGGAGGAAACGGGGAGCTGTTTTTT TRBV4-1 . medium-sized TRBJ2-2
CASRGRTSGSYEQYF TGTGCCAGCAGGGGGAGGACTAGCGGGTCCTACGAGCAGTACTTC TRBV6-1 TRBD2 . TRBJ2-7
CASWTGSTDTQYF TGCGCCAGCTGGACTGGAAGCACAGATACGCAGTATTTT TRBV5-1 . . TRBJ2-3
CASSPVGLPYEQYF TGTGCCAGCAGCCCCGTCGGGCTTCCCTACGAGCAGTACTTC TRBV7-8 . once TRBJ2-7
CASSPSGQGGNEQFF TGTGCCAGCAGCCCCAGCGGACAGGGTGGAAATGAGCAGTTCTTC TRBV28 TRBD1 . TRBJ2-1
CASSQNTGGRQPQHF TGTGCCAGCTCACAAAACACGGGGGGGAGGCAGCCCCAGCATTTT TRBV18 . . TRBJ1-5
CASSLGGGNEQFF TGTGCCAGCAGCTTAGGCGGGGGCAATGAGCAGTTCTTC TRBV7-2 TRBD2 . TRBJ2-1
CASSPGTGNFYEQYF TGTGCCAGCAGTCCCGGTACAGGGAATTTTTACGAGCAGTACTTC TRBV6-6 . . TRBJ2-7
CASSLQGVNTEAFF TGTGCCAGCAGCTTACAGGGGGTGAACACTGAAGCTTTCTTT TRBV7-2 TRBD1 . TRBJ1-1
CASTPTSSTDTQYF TGTGCCAGTACCCCGACAAGTAGCACAGATACGCAGTATTTT TRBV19 . . TRBJ2-3
CACGRPDTGELFF TGTGCTTGCGGGCGCCCGGACACCGGGGAGCTGTTTTTT TRBV2 . once TRBJ2-2
CASSLVVSYYEQYF TGTGCCAGCAGCTTAGTCGTCTCTTACTACGAGCAGTACTTC TRBV7-2 . . TRBJ2-7
CASSFGIAGGLETQYF TGTGCCAGCAGCTTTGGTATAGCGGGGGGGCTTGAGACCCAGTACTTC TRBV5-6 TRBD2 few TRBJ2-5
CASSPWGAGQETQYF TGTGCCAGCAGTCCCTGGGGAGCGGGGCAAGAGACCCAGTACTTC TRBV28 TRBD2 . TRBJ2-5
CATSRGAGTSTDTQYF TGTGCCACCAGCAGAGGAGCGGGAACTAGCACAGATACGCAGTATTTT TRBV15 TRBD2 . TRBJ2-3
CASIPNRSTYEQYF TGTGCCAGCATCCCTAATAGGAGCACCTACGAGCAGTACTTC TRBV6-1 . . TRBJ2-7
CASSLTTGLNEQFF TGTGCCAGCTCACTTACAACAGGGCTAAATGAGCAGTTCTTC TRBV18 . . TRBJ2-1
CATAVPGQLNEKLFF TGTGCCACCGCGGTTCCGGGACAGTTGAATGAAAAACTGTTTTTT TRBV6-5 TRBD1 . TRBJ1-4
CAISTSGSQETQYF TGTGCCATCTCGACTAGCGGGTCCCAAGAGACCCAGTACTTC TRBV10-3 TRBD2 . TRBJ2-5